This T cell receptor (beta chain) was sequenced for a study of regulatory T cells in long-lasting Graves disease. The time point: newly diagnosed GD, antithyroid drugs for less than 3 months. There was RNA extracted from PBMCs, and the TCR library was made from it. Sequencing libraries for TCR beta were prepared with iRepertoire HTBI primers and Arm-PCR of CDR3 regions. MiXCR, run by TCRdb on the multiplex PCR reads, gives a single entry per CDR3 protein. This sample has about 350,000 distinct CDR3 sequences, with approximately 15% found just once. This clonotype was observed many times. Its specificity is not known. Overall study findings and caveats: TCR diversity in persistent Graves' patients was below that of newly diagnosed ones.

The CDR3 runs 13 residues. The germline V gene encodes CDR1 MDHEN and CDR2 SYDVKM. Trimming took off 1 base at V and 6 bases at J, with 9 bases between the two ends. The sample also formed part of further work on T cells in Graves' hyperthyroidism and ophthalmopathy. That work adds: Also found in blood were most expanded thyroid clonotypes above 0.001.

The chain has TRBV28 and TRBJ1-1, with D hard to call. The sequence was obtained from a man aged 35 to 55 with Graves disease. The sequencing here drew on peripheral blood mononuclear cells (PBMCs), taken at new diagnosis, from a patient treated with antithyroid drugs. The CDR3 bases are TGTGCCAGCAGTTTATTTATCCCCGCTGAAGCTTTCTTT. Protein sequence: CASSLFIPAEAFF.